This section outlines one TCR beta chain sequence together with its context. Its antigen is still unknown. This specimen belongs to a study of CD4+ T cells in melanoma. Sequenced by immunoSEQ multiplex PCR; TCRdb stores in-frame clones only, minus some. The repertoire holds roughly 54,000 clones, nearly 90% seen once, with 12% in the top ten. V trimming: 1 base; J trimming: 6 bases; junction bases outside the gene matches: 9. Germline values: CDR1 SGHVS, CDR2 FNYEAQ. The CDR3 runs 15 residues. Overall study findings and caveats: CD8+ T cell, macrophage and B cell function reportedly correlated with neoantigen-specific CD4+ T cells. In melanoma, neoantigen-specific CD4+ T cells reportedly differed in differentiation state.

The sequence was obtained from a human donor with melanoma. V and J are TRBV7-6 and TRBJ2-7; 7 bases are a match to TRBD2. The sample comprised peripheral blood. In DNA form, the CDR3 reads TGTGCCAGCAGCTTAGTTGTGGCGGGGGAAGGCGAGCAGTACTTC. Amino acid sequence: CASSLVVAGEGEQYF.